The clone carrying this TCR beta chain appeared a single time. The CDR3 totals 13 residues. Losses at the gene ends were 11 bases for V and 7 bases for J; bases not matched to a gene: 10. The germline V gene encodes CDR1 SNHLY and CDR2 FYNNEI. This sample stems from a study of T cell clones after liver transplantation. Generated by immunoSEQ multiplex PCR, the TCRdb table keeps only in-frame clones and is missing some. This table holds tens of thousands of clones, 85% to 95% found once. The sequence was collected from a human patient who received a liver transplant. Some T cells may arise from the graft donor. The chain has TRBV2 and TRBJ1-4; 7 bases are shared with TRBD1. Sequencing used CD4+ T cells from blood, obtained about 27 months after liver transplant. CDR3 nucleotide sequence: TGTGCCGCAAGGACAGGAAGTTTTGAAAAACTGTTTTTT. This gives the protein CAARTGSFEKLFF. Together with reference TRBV2 and TRBJ1-4, the CDR3 gives the full variable domain: EPEVTQTPSHQVTQMGQEVILRCVPISNHLYFYWYRQILGQKVEFLVSFYNNEISEKSEIFDDQFSVERPDGSNFTLKIRSTKLEDSAMYFCAARTGSFEKLFFGSGTQLSVL.